This is a list of T cell receptor beta chains from one sample in a study of T cell responses to AZD1222 COVID-19 vaccine. The table came from immunoSEQ multiplex PCR; TCRdb's copy has only in-frame clones and leaves some out. Counted here are 120,000 to 150,000 clones, around 88% occurring once; the ten biggest clones make up about 3.7%. The sequenced sample was peripheral blood, obtained on day 0 of MenACWY control vaccination. Every receptor here comes from an adult in good health. CDR3s include the opening cysteine and the closing phenylalanine or tryptophan. The order of the fields is clone size, J gene, D gene, V gene, CDR3 length, CDR3 DNA, CDR3 protein. A D gene is named only where the DNA matches it firmly. For some rows the clone size is stated as once, few or many, or as a class when expanded; others skip it.

- | TRBJ1-1 | - | TRBV7-2 | 13 | TGTGCCAGCAGCTCGCAGGAGAACACTGAAGCTTTCTTT | CASSSQENTEAFF
- | TRBJ2-2 | TRBD2 | TRBV7-6 | 17 | TGTGCCAGCAGCTTAGGTCCGGGACTAGGGAACACCGGGGAGCTGTTTTTT | CASSLGPGLGNTGELFF
- | TRBJ1-1 | - | TRBV14 | 14 | TGTGCCAGCAGCCGGGCCGGCGGGGGCTTTGAAGCTTTCTTT | CASSRAGGGFEAFF
- | TRBJ1-5 | - | TRBV3-1/TRBV3-2 | 13 | TGTGCCAGCAGGAAGGGGGGCAATCAGCCCCAGCATTTT | CASRKGGNQPQHF
- | TRBJ2-7 | TRBD1 | TRBV6-2/TRBV6-3 | 15 | TGTGCCAGCAGTTACTCGGCGACAGGGGGCTACGAGCAGTACTTC | CASSYSATGGYEQYF
- | TRBJ1-5 | - | TRBV28 | 15 | TGTGCCAGCAGTTCCCAGGGAGGGGAGAATCAGCCCCAGCATTTT | CASSSQGGENQPQHF
- | TRBJ1-3 | - | TRBV7-2 | 18 | TGTGCCAGCAGTTTTTCCCCTCTGACGGAAAGCTCTGGAAACACCATATATTTT | CASSFSPLTESSGNTIYF
- | TRBJ2-5 | - | TRBV19 | 19 | TGTGCCAGTAGTATAGATCGTCGGCAGTCTGGGCGGGCCCAAGAGACCCAGTACTTC | CASSIDRRQSGRAQETQYF
- | TRBJ2-7 | TRBD2 | TRBV27 | 13 | TGTGCCAGCCGGACTAGCGGGAGACACGAGCAGTACTTC | CASRTSGRHEQYF
- | TRBJ1-4 | TRBD1 | TRBV2 | 14 | TGTGCCAGCCGGAGGGGGCTCACTAATGAAAAACTGTTTTTT | CASRRGLTNEKLFF
once | TRBJ2-3 | - | TRBV27 | 16 | TGTGCCAGCAGTTTAGGGGTAGCGGTTAGCACAGATACGCAGTATTTT | CASSLGVAVSTDTQYF
- | TRBJ2-7 | TRBD2 | TRBV4-3 | 17 | TGCGCCAGCAGCCGACACCTAACTAGCGGGAGGGCCTACGAGCAGTACTTC | CASSRHLTSGRAYEQYF
- | TRBJ1-1 | - | TRBV6-5 | 15 | TGTGCCAGCAGTTACTCCAGGAAGCAGACCACTGAAGCTTTCTTT | CASSYSRKQTTEAFF
- | TRBJ1-2 | TRBD1 | TRBV10-3 | 15 | TGTGCCATCAGTGCCTCCGGGACAGGCAACTATGGCTACACCTTC | CAISASGTGNYGYTF
- | TRBJ2-3 | TRBD2 | TRBV9 | 15 | TGTGCCAGCAACCCCGCGGGGGTTCGCACAGATACGCAGTATTTT | CASNPAGVRTDTQYF
- | TRBJ2-5 | - | TRBV6-5 | 16 | TGTGCCAGCAGTTCCCGTTATACAGGGTACCAAGAGACCCAGTACTTC | CASSSRYTGYQETQYF
- | TRBJ2-5 | TRBD2 | TRBV4-1 | 16 | TGCGCCAGCAGCCAACCCCCCCGGGGGGGACAAGAGACCCAGTACTTC | CASSQPPRGGQETQYF
once | TRBJ1-5 | TRBD1 | TRBV18 | 19 | TGTGCCAGCTCACTGCGACATCGGGACAGCCTGTATAGCAATCAGCCCCAGCATTTT | CASSLRHRDSLYSNQPQHF
few | TRBJ1-5 | - | TRBV6-1 | 17 | TGTGCCAGCAGTGAATTACCCCACGGGCATGAGAATCAGCCCCAGCATTTT | CASSELPHGHENQPQHF
- | TRBJ1-2 | - | TRBV18 | 12 | TGTGCCAGCTCACCGATGGGGGATGGCTACACCTTC | CASSPMGDGYTF
- | TRBJ2-4 | - | TRBV4-1 | 15 | TGCGCCAGCAGCCAAGTGGGCCAAGCCAAAAACATTCAGTACTTC | CASSQVGQAKNIQYF
- | TRBJ1-2 | TRBD1 | TRBV6-5 | 15 | TGTGCCAGCAGTTCCGAAATGACAGGGGCAAGAGGCTACACCTTC | CASSSEMTGARGYTF
- | TRBJ2-1 | - | TRBV6-5 | 12 | TGTGCCAGCAGTCATTTGGACTCTGAGCAGTTCTTC | CASSHLDSEQFF
- | TRBJ1-2 | - | TRBV4-1 | 14 | TGCGCCAGCAGCCAAGGGAACCGTAACTATGGCTACACCTTC | CASSQGNRNYGYTF
- | TRBJ2-5 | - | TRBV5-8 | 12 | TGTGCCAGCGCTCTATCGAGGGAGACCCAGTACTTC | CASALSRETQYF
- | TRBJ2-1 | - | TRBV4-2 | 15 | TGTGCCAGCAGCCGAGGCGTAGCGGCGCTCAATGAGCAGTTCTTC | CASSRGVAALNEQFF
- | TRBJ1-5 | TRBD1 | TRBV6-2/TRBV6-3 | 16 | TGTGCCAGCAGTTACCCACAGGGGGTTGTGGGGCAGCCCCAGCATTTT | CASSYPQGVVGQPQHF
- | TRBJ2-1 | TRBD1 | TRBV24-1 | 17 | TGTGCCACCAGTGATTCCGCTCGACAGGGCGGCTACAATGAGCAGTTCTTC | CATSDSARQGGYNEQFF
- | TRBJ2-2 | - | TRBV5-1 | 14 | TGCGCCAGCAGCCAGCAGGGACCACCTGGGAAGCTGTTTTTT | CASSQQGPPGKLFF
- | TRBJ1-6 | - | TRBV9 | 15 | TGTGCCAGCAGCGTAGAGGGGGGAAGGGATTCACCCCTCCACTTT | CASSVEGGRDSPLHF
- | TRBJ1-1 | - | TRBV28 | 13 | TGTGCCAGCAGCCTCACTTTGAACACTGAAGCTTTCTTT | CASSLTLNTEAFF
- | TRBJ2-7 | - | TRBV11-3 | 12 | TGTGCCAGCAGCCAATATAACTACGAGCAGTACTTC | CASSQYNYEQYF
- | TRBJ1-5 | - | TRBV5-1 | 15 | TGCGCCAGCAGCTTGTTTGGGGGTGAGAATCAGCCCCAGCATTTT | CASSLFGGENQPQHF
- | TRBJ2-1 | - | TRBV7-9 | 14 | TGTGCCAGCAGCGCCGCCTTTCCGGAACATGAGCAGTTCTTC | CASSAAFPEHEQFF
- | TRBJ1-6 | TRBD1 | TRBV7-3 | 14 | TGTGCCAGCAGGAGGGACAGGGAGGATTCACCCCTCCACTTT | CASRRDREDSPLHF
- | TRBJ2-6 | - | TRBV6-2/TRBV6-3 | 16 | TGTGCCAGCAGACCTACAGGAAACTCTGGGGCCAACGTCCTGACTTTC | CASRPTGNSGANVLTF